Below, 5 T cell receptor beta chains from the same sample are listed, as sequenced in a study of blood T cell repertoires in COVID-19. Measured with immunoSEQ multiplex PCR; TCRdb has only the in-frame clones, and not every one. The sample lists over 150,000 clones; roughly 89% were seen once. The sequenced material came from peripheral blood. The receptors shown here come from a man aged 45-65 years with acute or convalescent COVID-19.

This chain connects TRBV7-6 to TRBJ2-5; 10 bases are shared with TRBD2. CDR1 and CDR2 from the germline V gene are SGHVS and FNYEAQ. CDR3 length equals 14 residues. With V trimmed by 6 bases and J by 7 bases, 8 bases remained unmatched. CDR3 coding DNA: TGTGCCAGCAGGGGGACTAGCGAGCCCCCGACCCAGTACTTC. Its translation: CASRGTSEPPTQYF.

The chain employs TRBV6-1 and TRBJ2-1; weak D call: TRBD2 (6 bases). CDR1 and CDR2 (germline): MNHNS, SASEGT. The CDR3 sequence is 17 residues long. Trimming removed 3 bases from V and 2 bases from J, with 17 bases in between. CDR3 in DNA: TGTGCCAGCAGTGATCCCTCTAGCGCGAGAACCTACAATGAGCAGTTCTTC. It encodes CASSDPSSARTYNEQFF.

The chain couples TRBV3-1 (or the pseudogene TRBV3-2) to TRBJ2-7; tentative D call: TRBD1 (6 bases). Trimming shortened V by 6 bases and J by 5 bases, and 14 bases separated the two germline ends. The germline V gene encodes CDR1 LGHDT and CDR2 YNNKEL (reference sequence). CDR3 length: 13 residues. The CDR3 reads CASSRRGGHEQYF. The CDR3 nucleotides are TGTGCCAGCAGTCGCAGGGGTGGGCACGAGCAGTACTTC.

The V and J genes are TRBV7-9 and TRBJ2-4; 7 bases line up with TRBD1. The CDR3 is 14 residues long. The V segment lost 1 base and the J segment 5 bases; nucleotides outside the gene matches: 2. Germline assignment: CDR1 SEHNR and CDR2 FQNEAQ (reference sequence). CDR3 region: CASSLDRGENIQYF. CDR3 nucleotides: TGTGCCAGCAGCTTAGACAGGGGCGAAAACATTCAGTACTTC. Full variable domain (rest looked up from reference TRBV7-9 and TRBJ2-4): DTGVSQNPRHKITKRGQNVTFRCDPISEHNRLYWYRQTLGQGPEFLTYFQNEAQLEKSRLLSDRFSAERPKGSFSTLEIQRTEQGDSAMYLCASSLDRGENIQYFGAGTRLSVL.

This chain connects TRBV19 to TRBJ1-5, with 9 bases that match TRBD1. Germline CDR1 is LNHDA and CDR2 is SQIVND (reference sequence). The trim removed 4 bases at V and 0 bases at J, leaving 13 bases unmatched. The CDR3 loop spans 19 amino acids. The CDR3 nucleotides read TGTGCCAGTAGTACCACAGGGGGCCCTCCAATTTATAGCAATCAGCCCCAGCATTTT. It encodes CASSTTGGPPIYSNQPQHF.